Below, one T cell receptor beta chain is given with its context. Antigen: not known. Germline V gene data show CDR1 as MGHRA and CDR2 as YSYEKL. The CDR3 runs to 16 residues. The sample comes from a study of CXCR3-negative and CXCR3-positive naive CD8 T cells. General study points: Comparison of naive subsets found surface CD5 to be comparable, and TCR strength was inferred on the basis of TRB CDR3 properties.

Preparation of TRB cDNA libraries relied on 5' RACE carrying UMI labels. TCRdb reprocessed the 5' RACE reads and keeps a single row for each CDR3 protein, giving no DNA. The sample has tens of thousands of distinct CDR3 sequences; the top ten hold 1.5% to 2%. Triplicate roughly 270,000-cell sorts were made of each CD8+ T cell subset. This chain joins TRBV4-1 and TRBJ1-2; TCRdb designates TRBD1, a call that cannot be tested without DNA. Sequencing was done on a sample of naive CXCR3- CD8+ T cells from blood. Documented subset: CD45RO-CCR7+CD27+CD95- naive CD8+ T cells lacking CXCR3 (TNR3-). This receptor was obtained from a human donor in good health. Some clones in this sample may be carry-over from other donors' samples. CDR3 in amino acids: CASSPDPRNTHYGYTF.